Following are 8 T cell receptor beta chains from one sample sequenced in a study of blood T cells in healthy people across ages. The second PCR ran about 6 to 11 cycles with a sample-barcoded 5' primer and J-beta primers. TCRdb reprocessed the 5' RACE reads via MiXCR and lists one record per CDR3 protein. The sample lists some 1,500,000 distinct CDR3 sequences, 35% to 45% seen once, with roughly 3.7% in the top ten. The sequencing input was blood. Receptor source: a woman between 18 and 29 years old in good health.

The chain uses TRBV28 and TRBJ2-7; the match to TRBD1 covers 8 bases. The V gene end was trimmed by 6 bases and the J gene end by 2 bases; junction bases not matched to a gene: 9. Germline V gene data show CDR1 as MDHEN and CDR2 as SYDVKM. The CDR3 totals 15 residues. The chain's CDR3 is CASSKSDRGPYEQYF. In DNA, the CDR3 is TGTGCCAGCAGCAAATCCGACAGGGGCCCCTACGAGCAGTACTTC.

There are a few counts of this clonotype. The chain couples TRBV29-1 to TRBJ2-7; tentative D call: TRBD1 (6 bases). Deletions cut 4 bases from V and 2 bases from J, with 9 bases between. Germline CDR1 is SQVTM and CDR2 is ANQGSEA. The CDR3 is 12 amino acids. The CDR3 region is CSVADSPYEQYF. CDR3 coding DNA: TGCAGCGTTGCGGACAGCCCCTACGAGCAGTACTTC.

The chain employs TRBV4-3 and TRBJ2-1, with D perhaps matching TRBD2 (6 bases). The germline V gene has CDR1 LGHNA and CDR2 YSLEER. Trimming took 0 bases from V and 6 from J, leaving 12 bases between them. The CDR3 is made up of 15 amino acids. The CDR3 DNA follows: TGCGCCAGCAGCCAAGAGCCGGGACTCCTCAATGAGCAGTTCTTC. Translating gives CASSQEPGLLNEQFF.

This chain uses TRBV18 with TRBJ1-5, with no clear D. Per germline, CDR1 KGHSH and CDR2 LQKENI. V lost 5 bases to trimming and J lost 3 bases, with 17 bases between them. The CDR3 totals 16 residues. DNA for the CDR3: TGTGCCAGCTCATTAATGGAGGCGCAAGTCAATCAGCCCCAGCATTTT. This translates into CASSLMEAQVNQPQHF.

This clonotype has only a few counts. V and J are TRBV6-6 and TRBJ1-4, with D possibly being TRBD1 (6 bases). Between the trimmed V and J ends, which lost 5 bases and 3 bases, there was a span of 13 bases. The CDR3 has 15 amino acids. Germline V CDR1 and CDR2: MNHNY, SVGAGI (reference sequence). The CDR3 spells CASSGYRDSNEKLFF. The CDR3, as DNA: TGTGCCAGCAGTGGATACAGGGACTCTAATGAAAAACTGTTTTTT.

As concerns this clonotype: A clone one base away is much larger, so this may be a read error. The chain recombines TRBV6-2 or TRBV6-3 with TRBJ2-1; 8 bases match TRBD2. This CDR3 comprises 12 residues. CDR1 is MNHEY and CDR2 is SVGEGT in the germline V gene. This CDR3 is CSSFSGGNEQFF. For the CDR3, the DNA is TGTTCCAGCTTCAGCGGGGGAAATGAGCAGTTCTTC.

This clonotype showed up just a few times. The chain employs TRBV20-1 and TRBJ2-7; either TRBD1 or TRBD2 may supply D (6 bases each). The DNA end favors TRBJ2-5, so the J call may be wrong. CDR1 is DFQATT, CDR2 SNEGSKA, per germline (reference sequence). This CDR3 comprises 13 residues. The CDR3 loop reads CSARRGAVETQYF. Here the CDR3 DNA reads TGCAGTGCTAGAAGGGGGGCCGTAGAGACCCAGTACTTC.

The rearrangement links TRBV29-1 to TRBJ1-2; D not certain. Trimming cost V 4 bases and J 0 bases, with 18 bases left between them. The CDR3 sequence is 16 residues long. CDR1 is SQVTM and CDR2 is ANQGSEA in the germline V gene. In DNA form, the CDR3 reads TGCAGCGTTGGAGGTACCGGACTCGAGGCTAACTATGGCTACACCTTC. Translation gives CSVGGTGLEANYGYTF. Complete variable domain (other parts from reference TRBV29-1 and TRBJ1-2): SAVISQKPSRDICQRGTSLTIQCQVDSQVTMMFWYRQQPGQSLTLIATANQGSEATYESGFVIDKFPISRPNLTFSTLTVSNMSPEDSSIYLCSVGGTGLEANYGYTFGSGTRLTVV.